Each of the 13 T cell receptor beta chains below was sequenced from the same sample in a study of CD8+ T cells in alopecia areata. As the sequencing template, cDNA was produced by extracting RNA and reverse transcribing it. Data came from immunoSEQ multiplex PCR; TCRdb stores just in-frame clones and leaves some out. In the table there are about 150,000 clones, about 51% of which are singletons. The sample here was CD8+ T cells sorted from blood, taken at week 0. Receptors were obtained from a human donor with alopecia areata.

V and J are TRBV4-3 and TRBJ1-1, with no clear D. The germline V and J ends were trimmed by 0 bases and 5 bases, with 7 bases remaining between them. The length of the CDR3 is 13 residues. The germline V gene encodes CDR1 LGHNA and CDR2 YSLEER. DNA for the CDR3: TGCGCCAGCAGCCAAGATTTAGAAACTGAAGCTTTCTTT. It encodes CASSQDLETEAFF.

This clone was counted between two and nine times. V gene TRBV13 combines with J gene TRBJ2-7; the match to TRBD1 covers 10 bases. J was trimmed by 4 bases and V by 3 bases; bases with no gene match: 9. Germline assignment: CDR1 PRHDT and CDR2 FYEKMQ (reference sequence). CDR3 length: 16 amino acids. CDR3 coding DNA: TGTGCCAGCAGCTTGGGACAGGGGAGTTTTTTGTACGAGCAGTACTTC. Protein product: CASSLGQGSFLYEQYF. The complete variable domain, with remaining parts taken from reference TRBV13 and TRBJ2-7, reads AAGVIQSPRHLIKEKRETATLKCYPIPRHDTVYWYQQGPGQDPQFLISFYEKMQSDKGSIPDRFSAQQFSDYHSELNMSSLELGDSALYFCASSLGQGSFLYEQYFGPGTRLTVT.

The J gene is TRBJ1-5, the V gene TRBV5-8, with D possibly TRBD1 on 5 matching bases. The CDR3 has 15 amino acids. Germline CDR1 is SGHTS and CDR2 is YDEGEE. Trimming removed 0 bases from V and 1 base from J, with 8 bases in between. Written as DNA, the CDR3 is TGTGCCAGCAGCTTGGCAGGGCAGAGCAATCAGCCCCAGCATTTT. It codes for CASSLAGQSNQPQHF.

V gene TRBV5-1 combines with J gene TRBJ2-7, with 8 bases matching TRBD1. This CDR3 region has 15 residues. Germline V CDR1 and CDR2: SGHRS, YFSETQ. V gave up 3 bases and J gave up 1 base; unmatched junction bases: 6. The CDR3 loop reads CASSSRQGLSYEQYF. CDR3 nucleotides: TGCGCCAGCAGCTCACGACAGGGGCTTTCCTACGAGCAGTACTTC. The full variable domain, with the rest looked up from reference TRBV5-1 and TRBJ2-7, is KAGVTQTPRYLIKTRGQQVTLSCSPISGHRSVSWYQQTPGQGLQFLFEYFSETQRNKGNFPGRFSGRQFSNSRSEMNVSTLELGDSALYLCASSSRQGLSYEQYFGPGTRLTVT.

V gene TRBV7-6 combines with J gene TRBJ2-2; tentatively, D is TRBD2 (6 bases). The CDR3 totals 14 residues. With 1 base removed from V and 5 bases from J, the gap between germline ends came to 8 bases. The germline V gene has CDR1 SGHVS and CDR2 FNYEAQ. CDR3 nucleotides: TGTGCCAGCAGCTTAGGTGCGGGAACCGGGGAGCTGTTTTTT. Protein sequence: CASSLGAGTGELFF.

V gene TRBV7-9 combines with J gene TRBJ2-7, with 10 bases that match TRBD2. The V gene end was trimmed by 5 bases and the J gene end by 3 bases; junction bases not matched to a gene: 10. The length of the CDR3 is 16 residues. Germline V gives CDR1 SEHNR, CDR2 FQNEAQ (reference sequence). The chain's CDR3 is CASSPRGSGGFYEQYF. CDR3 DNA sequence: TGTGCCAGCAGCCCCCGGGGTAGCGGGGGGTTCTACGAGCAGTACTTC.

In its sample, this clone was seen a few times. The rearrangement uses TRBV7-8 and TRBJ2-3; the D call may be TRBD1 or TRBD2 (6 bases each). The CDR3 is made up of 15 amino acids. V lost 5 bases and J lost 0, with 12 bases in between. Per germline, CDR1 SGHVS and CDR2 FQNEAQ. This CDR3 reads CASSPTGGSTDTQYF. In nucleotides, the CDR3 is TGTGCCAGCAGCCCCACCGGGGGCAGCACAGATACGCAGTATTTT. Looking up the rest from reference TRBV7-8 and TRBJ2-3 gives the full variable domain: GAGVSQSPRYKVAKRGQDVALRCDPISGHVSLFWYQQALGQGPEFLTYFQNEAQLDKSGLPSDRFFAERPEGSVSTLKIQRTQQEDSAVYLCASSPTGGSTDTQYFGPGTRLTVL.

This clone has a handful of counts. The rearrangement uses TRBV30 and TRBJ2-3; D unclear. The V end lost 4 bases, the J end lost 2 bases, and 13 bases lay between the germline ends. CDR1 and CDR2 (germline): GTSNPN, SVGIG (reference sequence). The CDR3 extends over 14 amino acids. The CDR3 sequence: CAWNDGGITDTQYF. The CDR3 region has the DNA TGTGCCTGGAACGACGGTGGAATCACAGATACGCAGTATTTT.

V gene TRBV27 combines with J gene TRBJ1-1, with 10 positions matching TRBD1. In germline, CDR1 is MNHEY, CDR2 SMNVEV (reference sequence). The CDR3 spans 15 residues. V lost 5 bases to trimming and J lost 4 bases; unmatched junction nucleotides: 7. The CDR3 region has the DNA TGTGCCAGCAGTCCACGGACAGGGGGGATCACTGAAGCTTTCTTT. It is translated as CASSPRTGGITEAFF.

V is TRBV4-3 and J is TRBJ2-5; D may be TRBD2 (6 bases). With 0 bases removed from V and 6 bases from J, the gap between germline ends came to 11 bases. CDR3 length equals 14 residues. CDR1 is LGHNA and CDR2 is YSLEER in the germline V gene. The CDR3 region has the DNA TGCGCCAGCAGCCAAGATGGGACTTTCCAGACCCAGTACTTC. This translates into CASSQDGTFQTQYF.

This clone was seen only a few times. The V gene is TRBV6-5, the J gene TRBJ2-3; 8 positions agree with TRBD2. J was trimmed by 2 bases and V by 4 bases; bases with no gene match: 2. Germline V gives CDR1 MNHEY, CDR2 SVGAGI. This CDR3 has 14 amino acids. This chain's CDR3 is CASSLAGITDTQYF. In nucleotides, the CDR3 is TGTGCCAGCAGTTTAGCGGGGATCACAGATACGCAGTATTTT.

In this sample, this clone turned up a few times. The rearrangement uses TRBV7-9 and TRBJ2-2, with D uncertain. The CDR3 is made up of 15 amino acids. Germline V gene lookup returns CDR1 SEHNR and CDR2 FQNEAQ (reference sequence). The V end was cut by 3 bases, the J end by 1 base, with 9 bases between. The CDR3 spells CASSFRPLNTGELFF. The CDR3 nucleotides read TGTGCCAGCAGCTTTAGACCGCTGAACACCGGGGAGCTGTTTTTT.

The chain employs TRBV7-6 and TRBJ1-1; D perhaps matches TRBD1 (5 bases). This CDR3 region has 14 residues. V was pared by 0 bases and J by 1 base, with 6 bases between. CDR1 and CDR2 (germline): SGHVS, FNYEAQ. The CDR3 sequence: CASSLAGANTEAFF. The CDR3 DNA sequence: TGTGCCAGCAGCTTAGCAGGGGCGAACACTGAAGCTTTCTTT.